This TCR beta chain appears in the sequencing data of a study of cytomegalovirus exposure and HLA in healthy donors. Regarding the study as a whole: A later analysis showed TCR association rates differing by HLA locus, peaking at DRB1 and lowest at HLA-C.

This clone has a handful of counts. Antigen unknown. This PCR relied on a set of 60 Vbeta primers and 13 Jbeta primers. The method was immunoSEQ multiplex PCR; TCRdb's version includes in-frame clones alone and lacks a portion of them. The sample records 200,000 to 250,000 clones, about 83% being singletons. Looked up from germline, CDR1 is SEHNR and CDR2 is FQNEAQ (reference sequence). This CDR3 comprises 13 residues. The ends lost 5 bases at V and 3 bases at J; junction bases unmatched: 3. The receptor was isolated from a human donor in good health. The sequenced sample was PBMCs. The rearrangement joins TRBV7-9 to TRBJ2-7, with TRBD1 matching over 8 bases. The CDR3: CASSATGVYEQYF. The DNA for the CDR3 is TGTGCCAGCAGCGCGACAGGGGTCTACGAGCAGTACTTC.